The source of this T cell receptor beta chain is a study of shared clonotypes between healthy human individuals. For the study at large: For every donor, three CD4 naive, three CD4 memory, two CD8 naive and one CD8 memory plates were used.

V was pared by 6 bases and J by 3 bases, with 14 bases of the junction left unmatched. This CDR3 contains 18 residues. The germline CDR1 and CDR2 sequences are SGHAT and FQNNGV. This clone was recorded once. Produced via immunoSEQ multiplex PCR; TCRdb's table is partial and in-frame only. This table has millions of clones, 85% to 95% appearing once. This chain links TRBV11-2 with TRBJ2-1, with TRBD2 matching over 10 bases. The source material was naive CD4+ T cells sorted from blood. As to subset: CD45RA+ positively selected. The receptor was derived from a man younger than 35 in good health. CDR3 DNA sequence: TGTGCCAGCAGTCCCATCAAGGGGTCTAGCGGGGGCTACAATGAGCAGTTCTTC. Its translation: CASSPIKGSSGGYNEQFF.